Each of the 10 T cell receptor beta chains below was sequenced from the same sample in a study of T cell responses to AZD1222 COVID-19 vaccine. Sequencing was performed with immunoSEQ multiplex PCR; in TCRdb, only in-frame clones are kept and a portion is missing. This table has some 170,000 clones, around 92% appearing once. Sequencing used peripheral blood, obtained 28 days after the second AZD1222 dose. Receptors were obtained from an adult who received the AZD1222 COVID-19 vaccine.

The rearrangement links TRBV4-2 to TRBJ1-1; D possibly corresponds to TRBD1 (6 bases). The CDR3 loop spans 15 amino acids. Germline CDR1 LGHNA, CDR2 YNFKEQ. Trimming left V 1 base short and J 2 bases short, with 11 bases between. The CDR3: CASSQASDRNTEAFF. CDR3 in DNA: TGTGCCAGCAGCCAAGCCTCGGACAGAAACACTGAAGCTTTCTTT.

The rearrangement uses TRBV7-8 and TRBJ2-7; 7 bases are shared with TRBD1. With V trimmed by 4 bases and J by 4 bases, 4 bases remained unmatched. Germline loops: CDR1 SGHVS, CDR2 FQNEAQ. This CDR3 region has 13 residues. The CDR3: CASSSTGAYEQYF. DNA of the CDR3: TGTGCCAGCAGCTCTACAGGGGCATACGAGCAGTACTTC. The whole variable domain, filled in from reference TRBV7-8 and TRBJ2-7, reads GAGVSQSPRYKVAKRGQDVALRCDPISGHVSLFWYQQALGQGPEFLTYFQNEAQLDKSGLPSDRFFAERPEGSVSTLKIQRTQQEDSAVYLCASSSTGAYEQYFGPGTRLTVT.

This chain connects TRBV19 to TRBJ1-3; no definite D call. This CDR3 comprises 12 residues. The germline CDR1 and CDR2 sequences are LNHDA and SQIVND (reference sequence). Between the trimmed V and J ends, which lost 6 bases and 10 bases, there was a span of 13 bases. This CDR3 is CASRNVGRTIYF. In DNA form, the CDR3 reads TGTGCCAGTAGGAACGTAGGAAGAACCATATATTTT.

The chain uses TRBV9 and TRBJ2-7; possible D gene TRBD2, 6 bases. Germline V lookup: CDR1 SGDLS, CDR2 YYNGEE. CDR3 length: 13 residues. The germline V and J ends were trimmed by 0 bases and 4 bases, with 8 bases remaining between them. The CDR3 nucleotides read TGTGCCAGCAGCGTAGGGGGGAGGTACGAGCAGTACTTC. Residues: CASSVGGRYEQYF.

The CDR3: CASGLVRTGSLEKLFF. The CDR3 DNA reads TGTGCTAGTGGTTTGGTCAGGACAGGGTCTCTCGAAAAACTGTTTTTT. The chain is built from TRBV12-5 and TRBJ1-4, with 8 bases lining up with TRBD1. The CDR3 extends over 16 amino acids. With 0 bases clipped from V and 8 bases from J, the junction kept 8 bases outside the gene matches. Germline-derived CDR1 and CDR2 are LGHNT and FRNRAP.

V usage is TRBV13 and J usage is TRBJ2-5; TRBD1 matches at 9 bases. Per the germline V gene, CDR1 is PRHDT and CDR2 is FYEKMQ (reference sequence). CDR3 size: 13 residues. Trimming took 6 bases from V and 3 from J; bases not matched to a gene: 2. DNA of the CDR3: TGTGCCAGCAGTCGGACAGGGGAAGAGACCCAGTACTTC. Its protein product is CASSRTGEETQYF. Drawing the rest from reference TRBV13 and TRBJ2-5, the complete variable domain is AAGVIQSPRHLIKEKRETATLKCYPIPRHDTVYWYQQGPGQDPQFLISFYEKMQSDKGSIPDRFSAQQFSDYHSELNMSSLELGDSALYFCASSRTGEETQYFGPGTRLLVL.

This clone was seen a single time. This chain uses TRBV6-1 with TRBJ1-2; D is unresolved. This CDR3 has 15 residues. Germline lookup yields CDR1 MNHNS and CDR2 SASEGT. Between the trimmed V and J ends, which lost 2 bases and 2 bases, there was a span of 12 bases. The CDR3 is CASSEQSGENYGYTF. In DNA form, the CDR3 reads TGTGCCAGCAGTGAACAGAGTGGGGAAAACTATGGCTACACCTTC.

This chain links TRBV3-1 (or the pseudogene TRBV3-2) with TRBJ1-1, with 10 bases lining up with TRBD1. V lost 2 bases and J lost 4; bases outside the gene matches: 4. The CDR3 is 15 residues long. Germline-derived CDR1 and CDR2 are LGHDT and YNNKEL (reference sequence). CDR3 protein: CASSQIRTGGTEAFF. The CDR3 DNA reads TGTGCCAGCAGCCAAATCCGGACAGGGGGCACTGAAGCTTTCTTT.

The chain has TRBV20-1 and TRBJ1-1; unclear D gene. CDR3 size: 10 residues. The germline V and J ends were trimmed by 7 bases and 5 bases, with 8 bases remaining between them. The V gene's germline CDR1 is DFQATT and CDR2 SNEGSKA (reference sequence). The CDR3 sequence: CSVLRTEAFF. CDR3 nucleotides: TGCAGTGTTCTTAGAACTGAAGCTTTCTTT.

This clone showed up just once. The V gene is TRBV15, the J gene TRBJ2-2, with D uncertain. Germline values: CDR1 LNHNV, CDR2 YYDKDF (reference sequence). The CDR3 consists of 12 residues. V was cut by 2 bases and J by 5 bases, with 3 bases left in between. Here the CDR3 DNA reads TGTGCCACCAGCAGACCTACCGGGGAGCTGTTTTTT. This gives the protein CATSRPTGELFF.